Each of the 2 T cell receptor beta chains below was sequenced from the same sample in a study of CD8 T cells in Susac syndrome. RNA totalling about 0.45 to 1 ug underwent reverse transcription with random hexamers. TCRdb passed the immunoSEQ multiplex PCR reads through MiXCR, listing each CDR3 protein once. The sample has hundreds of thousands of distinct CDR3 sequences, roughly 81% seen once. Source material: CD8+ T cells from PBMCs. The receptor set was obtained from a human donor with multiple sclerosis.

The CDR3 protein is CAISAAEGNEQFF. The CDR3, as DNA: TGTGCCATCAGTGCCGCTGAGGGTAATGAGCAGTTCTTC. V is TRBV10-3 and J is TRBJ2-1, with D possibly being TRBD2 (5 bases). The germline V gene has CDR1 ENHRY and CDR2 SYGVKD. This CDR3 comprises 13 residues. Trimming shortened V by 4 bases and J by 7 bases, and 11 bases separated the two germline ends.

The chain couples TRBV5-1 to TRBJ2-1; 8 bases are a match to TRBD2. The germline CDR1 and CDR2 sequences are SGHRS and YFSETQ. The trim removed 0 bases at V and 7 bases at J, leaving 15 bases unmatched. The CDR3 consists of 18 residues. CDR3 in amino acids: CASSLGGGGRNGPNEQFF. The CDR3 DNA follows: TGCGCCAGCAGCTTGGGGGGGGGCGGGAGGAATGGGCCAAATGAGCAGTTCTTC.